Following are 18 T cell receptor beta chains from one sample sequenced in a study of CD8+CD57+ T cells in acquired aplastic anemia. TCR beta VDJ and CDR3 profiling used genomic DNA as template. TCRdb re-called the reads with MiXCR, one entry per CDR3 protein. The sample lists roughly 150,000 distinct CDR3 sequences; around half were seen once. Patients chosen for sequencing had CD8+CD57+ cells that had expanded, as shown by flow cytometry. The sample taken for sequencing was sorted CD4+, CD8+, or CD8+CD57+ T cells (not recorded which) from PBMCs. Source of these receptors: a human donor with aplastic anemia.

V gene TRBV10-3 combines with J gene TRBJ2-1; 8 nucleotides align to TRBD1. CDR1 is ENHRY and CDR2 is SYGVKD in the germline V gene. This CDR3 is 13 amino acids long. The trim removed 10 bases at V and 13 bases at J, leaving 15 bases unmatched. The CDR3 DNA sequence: TGTGCCAGCACCACTGGACAGGGAAGGAATCAGTTCTTC. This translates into CASTTGQGRNQFF.

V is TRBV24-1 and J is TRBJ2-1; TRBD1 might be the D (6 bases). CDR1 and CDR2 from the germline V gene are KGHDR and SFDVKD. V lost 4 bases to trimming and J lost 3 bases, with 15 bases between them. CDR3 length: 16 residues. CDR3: CATSDSGTISYNEQFF. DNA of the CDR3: TGTGCCACCAGTGACTCCGGGACAATCAGCTACAATGAGCAGTTCTTC.

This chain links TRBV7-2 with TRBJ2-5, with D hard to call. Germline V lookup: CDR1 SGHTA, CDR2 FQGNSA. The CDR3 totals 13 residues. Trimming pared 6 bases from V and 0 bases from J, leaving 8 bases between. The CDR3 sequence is CASSVRDQETQYF. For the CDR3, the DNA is TGTGCCAGCAGTGTCCGAGACCAAGAGACCCAGTACTTC.

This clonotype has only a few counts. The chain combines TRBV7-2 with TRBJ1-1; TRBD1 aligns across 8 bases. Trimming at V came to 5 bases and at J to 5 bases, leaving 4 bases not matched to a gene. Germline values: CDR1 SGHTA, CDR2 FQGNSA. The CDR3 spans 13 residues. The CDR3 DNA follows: TGTGCCAGCAGCGCTAACAGGGGGACTGAAGCTTTCTTT. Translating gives CASSANRGTEAFF.

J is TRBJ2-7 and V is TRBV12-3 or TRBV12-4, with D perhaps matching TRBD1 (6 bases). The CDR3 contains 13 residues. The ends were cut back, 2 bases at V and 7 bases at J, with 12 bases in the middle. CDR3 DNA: TGTGCCAGCAGTTTAAACAGGGCCAGGGAGCAGTACTTC. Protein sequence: CASSLNRAREQYF.

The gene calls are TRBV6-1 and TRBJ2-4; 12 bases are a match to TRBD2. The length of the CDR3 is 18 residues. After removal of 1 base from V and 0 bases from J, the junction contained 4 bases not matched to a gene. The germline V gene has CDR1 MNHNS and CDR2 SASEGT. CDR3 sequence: CASSEGLAGALAKNIQYF. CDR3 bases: TGTGCCAGCAGTGAAGGACTAGCGGGGGCCCTAGCCAAAAACATTCAGTACTTC.

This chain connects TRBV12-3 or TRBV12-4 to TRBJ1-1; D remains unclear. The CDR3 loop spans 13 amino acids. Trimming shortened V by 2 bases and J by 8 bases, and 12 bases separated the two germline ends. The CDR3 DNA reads TGTGCCAGCAGTTTACTCGCTACAGAAGAAGCTTTCTTT. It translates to CASSLLATEEAFF.

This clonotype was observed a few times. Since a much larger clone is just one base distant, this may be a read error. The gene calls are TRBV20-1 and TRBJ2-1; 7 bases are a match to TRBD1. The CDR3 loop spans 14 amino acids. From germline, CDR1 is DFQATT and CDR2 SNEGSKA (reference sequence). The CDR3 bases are TGCAGTGCTACCTGGACAGGCCCCAACAATGAGCAGCTCTTC. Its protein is CSATWTGPNNEQLF.

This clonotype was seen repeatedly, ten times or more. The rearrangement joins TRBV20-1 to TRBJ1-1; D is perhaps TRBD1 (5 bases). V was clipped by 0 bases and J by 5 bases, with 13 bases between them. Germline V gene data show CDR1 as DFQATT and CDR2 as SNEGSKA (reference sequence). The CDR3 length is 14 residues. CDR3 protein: CSAREAGMRTEAFF. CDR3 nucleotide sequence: TGCAGTGCTAGAGAGGCAGGGATGAGGACTGAAGCTTTCTTT.

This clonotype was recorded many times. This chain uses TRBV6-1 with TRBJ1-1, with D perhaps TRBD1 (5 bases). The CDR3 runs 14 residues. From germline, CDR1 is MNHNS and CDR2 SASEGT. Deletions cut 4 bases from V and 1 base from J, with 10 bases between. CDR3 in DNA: TGTGCCAGCAGTGCTGGGAGGGGGAACACTGAAGCTTTCTTT. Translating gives CASSAGRGNTEAFF.

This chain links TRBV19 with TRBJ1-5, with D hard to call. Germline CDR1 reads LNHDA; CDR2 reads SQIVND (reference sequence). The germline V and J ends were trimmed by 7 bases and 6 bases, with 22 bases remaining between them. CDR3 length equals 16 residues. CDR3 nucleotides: TGTGCCAGTACCGGGCCAGTTTCAGCATCGAGTCAGCCCCAGCATTTT. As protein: CASTGPVSASSQPQHF.

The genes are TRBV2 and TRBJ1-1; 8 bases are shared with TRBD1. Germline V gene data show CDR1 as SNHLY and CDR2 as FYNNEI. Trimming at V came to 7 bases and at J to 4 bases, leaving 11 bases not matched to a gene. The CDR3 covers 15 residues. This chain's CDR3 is CASTPGQVQFTEAFF. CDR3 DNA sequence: TGTGCCAGCACACCGGGACAGGTTCAGTTCACTGAAGCTTTCTTT.

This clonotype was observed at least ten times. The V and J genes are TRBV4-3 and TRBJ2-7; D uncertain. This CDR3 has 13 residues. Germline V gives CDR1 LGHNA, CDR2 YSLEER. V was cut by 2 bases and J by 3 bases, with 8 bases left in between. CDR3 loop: CASSQKTYYEQYV. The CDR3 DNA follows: TGCGCCAGCAGCCAAAAAACTTACTACGAGCAGTACGTC.

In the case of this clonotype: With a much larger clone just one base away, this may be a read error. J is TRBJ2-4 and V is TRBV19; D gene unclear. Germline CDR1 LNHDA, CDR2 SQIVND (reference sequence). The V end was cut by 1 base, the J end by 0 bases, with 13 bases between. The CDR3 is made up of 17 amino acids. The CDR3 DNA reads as TGTGCCAGTAGTATAGCTCTCAGGTCACTAGCCAAAAACATTCAGTACTTC. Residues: CASSIALRSLAKNIQYF.

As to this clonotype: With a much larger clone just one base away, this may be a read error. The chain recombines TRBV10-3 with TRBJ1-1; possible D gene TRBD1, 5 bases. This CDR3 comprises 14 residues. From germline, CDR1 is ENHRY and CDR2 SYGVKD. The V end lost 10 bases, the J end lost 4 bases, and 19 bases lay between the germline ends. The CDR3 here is CASSPGRVTTEAFF. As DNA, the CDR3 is TGTGCCAGCAGCCCGGGACGAGTGACCACTGAAGCTTTCTTT.

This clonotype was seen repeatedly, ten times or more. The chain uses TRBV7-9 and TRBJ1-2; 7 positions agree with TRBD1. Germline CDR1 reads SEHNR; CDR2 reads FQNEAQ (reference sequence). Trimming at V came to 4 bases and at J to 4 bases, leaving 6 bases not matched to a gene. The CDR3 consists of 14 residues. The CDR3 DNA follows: TGTGCCAGCAGCTCCGACAGGGTTGGCTATGGCTACACCTTC. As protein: CASSSDRVGYGYTF.

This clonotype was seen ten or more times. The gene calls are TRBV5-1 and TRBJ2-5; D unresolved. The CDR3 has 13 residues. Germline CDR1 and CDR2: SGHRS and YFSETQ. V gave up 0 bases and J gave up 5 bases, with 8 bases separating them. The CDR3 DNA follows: TGCGCCAGCAGCTTGGCCGTTTTTGAGACCCAGTACTTC. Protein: CASSLAVFETQYF. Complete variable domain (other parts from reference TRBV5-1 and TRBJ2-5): KAGVTQTPRYLIKTRGQQVTLSCSPISGHRSVSWYQQTPGQGLQFLFEYFSETQRNKGNFPGRFSGRQFSNSRSEMNVSTLELGDSALYLCASSLAVFETQYFGPGTRLLVL.

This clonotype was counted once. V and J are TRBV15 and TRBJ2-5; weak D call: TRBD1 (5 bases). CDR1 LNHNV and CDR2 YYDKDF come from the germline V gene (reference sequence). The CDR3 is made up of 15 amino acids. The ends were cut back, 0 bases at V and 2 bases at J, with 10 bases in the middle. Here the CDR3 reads CATSRDMGPQETQYF. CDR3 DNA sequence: TGTGCCACCAGCAGAGATATGGGGCCACAAGAGACCCAGTACTTC.